This T cell receptor beta chain comes out of a study of blood T cell repertoires in COVID-19. TCRdb's copy holds only in-frame clones and misses some; the assay was immunoSEQ multiplex PCR. The table records tens of thousands of clones, less than 90% of them present only once. CDR3 length: 15 residues. V was cut by 0 bases and J by 4 bases, with 10 bases left in between. Germline loops: CDR1 LGHDT, CDR2 YNNKEL (reference sequence). The chain has TRBV3-1 (or the pseudogene TRBV3-2) and TRBJ1-5, with D maybe TRBD1 (5 bases). What was sequenced was peripheral blood. This sequence originates from a woman aged 60-75 years with active COVID-19. The CDR3 bases are TGTGCCAGCAGCCAAGATTCTGCAGGGAATCAGCCCCAGCATTTT. It yields the protein CASSQDSAGNQPQHF.